This is a list of T cell receptor beta chains from one sample in a study of blood T cells in healthy people across ages. MiXCR, applied by TCRdb to the 5' RACE reads, yields one record per CDR3 protein. The table lists over 300,000 distinct CDR3 sequences, about 55% of them singletons. Sample: blood. All receptors come from a man in his sixties in good health. Both conserved end residues are part of each CDR3. A D gene is named only where the DNA matches it firmly. A clone size is listed for some rows: how often the clone was seen (once, few, many), or a class if it is expanded.

abundance	v_gene	d_gene	j_gene	CDR3aa	CDR3nt
once	TRBV18	.	TRBJ2-6	CASSPADSSGANVLTF	TGTGCCAGCTCACCAGCCGACAGCTCTGGGGCCAACGTCCTGACTTTC
once	TRBV29-1	TRBD1	TRBJ1-2	CSVRTGVTYGHTF	TGCAGCGTCCGGACAGGGGTCACCTATGGCCACACCTTC
.	TRBV2	.	TRBJ2-5	CASGATRETQYF	TGTGCCAGCGGAGCCACACGGGAGACCCAGTACTTC
.	TRBV5-1	TRBD1	TRBJ2-7	CASSLEGARVEQYF	TGCGCCAGCAGCTTGGAGGGGGCGCGGGTCGAGCAGTACTTC
.	TRBV20-1	TRBD1	TRBJ1-6	CSAPQKQGTYDSPLHF	TGCAGTGCCCCTCAGAAACAGGGGACCTACGATTCACCCCTCCACTTT
.	TRBV20-1	TRBD1	TRBJ2-7	CSASDRDRLAYEQYF	TGCAGTGCTAGCGACCGGGACAGGCTAGCCTACGAGCAGTACTTC
.	TRBV10-3	TRBD1	TRBJ1-4	CAISEGTGDEKLFF	TGTGCCATCAGTGAAGGGACAGGGGATGAAAAACTGTTTTTT
.	TRBV28	.	TRBJ2-7	CASSFGVPYEQYF	TGTGCCAGCAGTTTCGGGGTGCCCTACGAGCAGTACTTC
.	TRBV29-1	TRBD2	TRBJ2-7	CSVAYGVAGRNEQYF	TGCAGCGTTGCCTATGGGGTAGCGGGGAGGAACGAGCAGTACTTC
.	TRBV6-6	TRBD1	TRBJ2-7	CASSYSGDSHSYEQYF	TGTGCCAGCAGTTACTCGGGGGACAGTCACTCCTACGAGCAGTACTTC
few	TRBV6-2/TRBV6-3	.	TRBJ2-7	CASQRATYEQYF	TGTGCCAGCCAGCGGGCGACCTACGAGCAGTACTTC
.	TRBV20-1	TRBD2	TRBJ2-7	CSARVAGGGAYEQYF	TGCAGTGCTCGAGTAGCGGGAGGTGGGGCCTACGAGCAGTACTTC
.	TRBV7-2	.	TRBJ1-4	CASGPAATNEKLFF	TGTGCCAGCGGGCCGGCTGCAACTAATGAAAAACTGTTTTTT
.	TRBV7-9	.	TRBJ2-1	CASSSPLGGPYNEQFF	TGTGCCAGCAGCTCCCCACTGGGGGGACCCTACAATGAGCAGTTCTTC
.	TRBV7-2	.	TRBJ1-5	CASSLEGQLLNQPQHF	TGTGCCAGCAGCTTAGAGGGGCAGCTGCTTAATCAGCCCCAGCATTTT
.	TRBV7-2	TRBD1	TRBJ2-5	CASSLGAGGGQETQYF	TGTGCCAGCAGCTTAGGGGCAGGGGGTGGACAAGAGACCCAGTACTTC
.	TRBV29-1	.	TRBJ2-7	CSVVNRATYEQYF	TGCAGCGTTGTAAACCGAGCGACGTACGAGCAGTACTTC
.	TRBV7-2	TRBD1	TRBJ1-2	CASSLSQGIYGYTF	TGTGCCAGCAGCCTCTCACAGGGGATCTATGGCTACACCTTC
few	TRBV15	.	TRBJ2-3	CATSRDRRWGGQYF	TGTGCCACCAGCAGAGATCGCAGGTGGGGAGGGCAGTATTTT
.	TRBV27	.	TRBJ1-6	CASSLTGTLSSPLHF	TGTGCCAGCTCCTTAACAGGCACTCTCAGCTCACCCCTCCACTTT
many	TRBV5-1	.	TRBJ2-1	CASSSWSGYNEQFF	TGCGCCAGCAGCTCCTGGAGCGGATACAATGAGCAGTTCTTC
.	TRBV6-5	.	TRBJ1-1	CTSSYSTWAGNTEAFF	TGTACCAGCAGTTACTCGACTTGGGCGGGGAACACTGAAGCTTTCTTT
few	TRBV20-1	.	TRBJ1-2	CSASSAQGYGYTF	TGCAGTGCTAGTTCGGCACAGGGCTATGGCTACACCTTC
.	TRBV14	.	TRBJ2-3	CASSQGRTFTDTQYF	TGTGCCAGCAGCCAAGGGAGGACCTTCACAGATACGCAGTATTTT
.	TRBV5-1	.	TRBJ2-7	CASSVPLDSYNEQYF	TGCGCCAGCAGCGTACCATTGGACAGCTACAATGAGCAGTACTTC
.	TRBV12-3/TRBV12-4	.	TRBJ2-5	CASTPARLMETQYF	TGTGCCAGCACCCCAGCCCGGCTAATGGAGACCCAGTACTTC
.	TRBV12-3/TRBV12-4	TRBD2	TRBJ2-1	CASSFFGRPASYNEQFF	TGTGCCAGCAGTTTTTTCGGGAGGCCAGCCTCCTACAATGAGCAGTTCTTC
few	TRBV3-1	.	TRBJ1-2	CASSQLGEINYGYTF	TGTGCCAGCAGCCAACTGGGGGAGATCAACTATGGCTACACCTTC
.	TRBV28	.	TRBJ2-1	CASSPTSQGRYNEQFF	TGTGCCAGCAGCCCTACATCCCAAGGACGCTACAATGAGCAGTTCTTC
.	TRBV20-1	TRBD1	TRBJ1-6	CSARDYYGQGAGTNSPLHF	TGCAGTGCTAGAGATTATTACGGACAGGGTGCCGGCACCAATTCACCCCTCCACTTT
.	TRBV20-1	TRBD2	TRBJ2-3	CSAKLAGGSTDTQYF	TGCAGTGCTAAACTAGCGGGAGGGAGCACAGATACGCAGTATTTT